The 18 T cell receptor beta chains reported below all come from one sample, sequenced in a study of PD-1 blockade in classical Hodgkin lymphoma. The data were produced by immunoSEQ multiplex PCR, yet TCRdb's version contains in-frame clones alone and is incomplete. The data show approximately 14,000 clones, about 90% seen once. The sample's time point: newly diagnosed, previously untreated cHL patient sample. Isolation of CD8+ T cells from thawed PBMCs used magnetic negative selection. Sample: CD8+ T cells from blood. These receptor sequences come from a human donor with classical Hodgkin lymphoma.

This chain links TRBV7-6 with TRBJ1-2; a weak D match, TRBD1 (5 bases). From germline, CDR1 is SGHVS and CDR2 FNYEAQ. V was trimmed by 0 bases and J by 3 bases, leaving 14 bases between them. The CDR3 runs to 16 residues. The chain's CDR3 is CASSLAPGSLHYGYTF. The DNA of the CDR3 is TGTGCCAGCAGCTTAGCGCCAGGGAGCCTTCACTATGGCTACACCTTC.

CDR3 in amino acids: CASSEFNRVWGNTGELFF. Written as DNA, the CDR3 is TGTGCCAGCAGTGAATTTAATCGGGTCTGGGGGAACACCGGGGAGCTGTTTTTT. The V gene is TRBV25-1, the J gene TRBJ2-2; D gene unclear. V was shortened by 1 base and J by 1 base, with 16 bases between the two germline ends. This CDR3 comprises 18 residues. Germline values: CDR1 MGHDK, CDR2 SYGVNS.

In its sample, this clone was seen a few times. The chain employs TRBV19 and TRBJ1-5, with 7 bases matching TRBD1. This CDR3 is built from 15 residues. V lost 3 bases, J lost 7 bases, and 9 bases stayed unmatched. Germline V gene sequence: CDR1 LNHDA, CDR2 SQIVND (reference sequence). The CDR3 DNA reads as TGTGCCAGTAGTATGCAGGACAGGTCCAAGCAGCCCCAGCATTTT. This codes for CASSMQDRSKQPQHF.

The chain carries TRBV7-6 and TRBJ2-1; no clear D. The CDR3 loop spans 15 amino acids. V shed 1 base and J shed 2 bases, with 9 bases lying between them. The germline V gene has CDR1 SGHVS and CDR2 FNYEAQ. CDR3 DNA: TGTGCCAGCAGCTTAGTTGCAGAAACCTACAATGAGCAGTTCTTC. Amino acid sequence: CASSLVAETYNEQFF. The full variable domain, in which reference TRBV7-6 and TRBJ2-1 provide the parts outside the CDR3, is GAGVSQSPRYKVTKRGQDVALRCDPISGHVSLYWYRQALGQGPEFLTYFNYEAQQDKSGLPNDRFSAERPEGSISTLTIQRTEQRDSAMYRCASSLVAETYNEQFFGPGTRLTVL.

The chain links TRBV6-5 to TRBJ2-5, with D maybe TRBD2 (5 bases). V was pared by 7 bases and J by 5 bases, with 14 bases between. The CDR3 runs 13 residues. Germline CDR1 is MNHEY and CDR2 is SVGAGI. DNA for the CDR3: TGTGCCAGCAAAGGACCTCCTAGCGAGACCCAGTACTTC. This sequence encodes CASKGPPSETQYF.

V usage is TRBV7-3 and J usage is TRBJ1-1, with D possibly matching TRBD1 (5 bases). The CDR3 contains 15 residues. V was cut by 5 bases and J by 1 base, with 14 bases left in between. Germline CDR1 SGHTA, CDR2 FQGTGA. Written as DNA, the CDR3 is TGTGCCAGCAGCCCTACCGACAGACCGAACACTGAAGCTTTCTTT. Translated: CASSPTDRPNTEAFF.

In this sample, this clone turned up a few times. The chain joins TRBV5-8 to TRBJ2-7; 10 bases map to TRBD1. The CDR3 spans 15 residues. Germline values: CDR1 SGHTS, CDR2 YDEGEE. V dropped 4 bases and J dropped 5; count of bases not matched to a gene: 9. CDR3 sequence (DNA): TGTGCCAGCAGCGCGGCGGGACAGGGGATCCACGAGCAGTACTTC. It encodes CASSAAGQGIHEQYF. Full variable domain (missing parts from reference TRBV5-8 and TRBJ2-7): EAGVTQSPTHLIKTRGQQATLRCSPISGHTSVYWYQQALGLGLQFLLWYDEGEERNRGNFPPRFSGRQFPNYSSELNVNALELEDSALYLCASSAAGQGIHEQYFGPGTRLTVT.

The chain employs TRBV14 and TRBJ2-7, with D possibly TRBD1 on 6 matching bases. The CDR3 runs 12 residues. The ends were cut back, 4 bases at V and 3 bases at J, with 7 bases in the middle. Germline V lookup: CDR1 SGHDN, CDR2 FVKESK. CDR3 DNA sequence: TGTGCCAGCAGCCCGGGACACTACGAGCAGTACTTC. Its protein is CASSPGHYEQYF. The whole variable domain, filled in from reference TRBV14 and TRBJ2-7, reads EAGVTQFPSHSVIEKGQTVTLRCDPISGHDNLYWYRRVMGKEIKFLLHFVKESKQDESGMPNNRFLAERTGGTYSTLKVQPAELEDSGVYFCASSPGHYEQYFGPGTRLTVT.

The chain has TRBV7-9 and TRBJ2-7; possibly TRBD2 for D (5 bases). The germline gives CDR1 SEHNR, CDR2 FQNEAQ (reference sequence). V was cut by 7 bases and J by 1 base, with 17 bases left in between. The CDR3 has 15 amino acids. CDR3 DNA: TGTGCCAGCAACCCGACCGGAGGCCCTTCCTACGAGCAGTACGTC. This gives the protein CASNPTGGPSYEQYV.

The chain uses TRBV4-2 and TRBJ2-7; D unresolved. V was shortened by 4 bases and J by 1 base, with 8 bases between the two germline ends. CDR1 is LGHNA and CDR2 is YNFKEQ in the germline V gene. The CDR3 extends over 13 amino acids. The CDR3 DNA reads TGTGCCAGCAGCCCGGACCAGTCCTACGAGCAGTACGTC. Residues: CASSPDQSYEQYV.

This chain links TRBV5-6 with TRBJ2-5, with 10 bases fitting TRBD1. V shed 4 bases and J 5 bases; nucleotides not matched to a gene: 2. This CDR3 has 13 residues. Germline V gives CDR1 SGHDT, CDR2 YYEEEE. The CDR3 reads CASSTGQGETQYF. The CDR3 bases are TGTGCCAGCAGCACGGGACAGGGGGAGACCCAGTACTTC.

The gene calls are TRBV21-1 and TRBJ2-7. TRBV21-1 is flagged as a pseudogene. The CDR3 is 13 amino acids. As DNA, the CDR3 is TGTGCCAGCGAATATGACCACTCCTACGAGCAGTACTTC. Its translation: CASEYDHSYEQYF.

The chain joins TRBV15 to TRBJ1-1; D is perhaps TRBD1 (6 bases). V was shortened by 7 bases and J by 6 bases, with 15 bases between the two germline ends. CDR1 and CDR2 from the germline V gene are LNHNV and YYDKDF (reference sequence). There are 13 residues in the CDR3. The CDR3: CATNTDRGAEAFF. The CDR3 region has the DNA TGTGCCACCAACACGGACAGAGGCGCTGAAGCTTTCTTT.

V is TRBV5-6 and J is TRBJ1-1, with D uncertain. CDR3 length: 12 residues. V was clipped by 3 bases and J by 5 bases, with 8 bases between them. Germline loops: CDR1 SGHDT, CDR2 YYEEEE. This chain's CDR3 is CASSSVGTEAFF. The CDR3 DNA reads as TGTGCCAGCAGCTCCGTGGGAACTGAAGCTTTCTTT.

The rearrangement links TRBV7-8 to TRBJ2-1, with 8 bases matching TRBD2. This CDR3 comprises 18 residues. Germline assignment: CDR1 SGHVS and CDR2 FQNEAQ. V lost 5 bases to trimming and J lost 5 bases; unmatched junction nucleotides: 17. The CDR3 region is CASSIDSPAGGSHNEQFF. The DNA for the CDR3 is TGTGCCAGCAGCATAGACTCTCCCGCGGGGGGAAGCCACAATGAGCAGTTCTTC.

The gene calls are TRBV19 and TRBJ1-5, with D tentatively TRBD1 (5 bases). V lost 1 base to trimming and J lost 3 bases, with 13 bases between them. Per the germline V gene, CDR1 is LNHDA and CDR2 is SQIVND (reference sequence). The CDR3 has 16 residues. The CDR3 coding sequence is TGTGCCAGTAGTATAGGCCCTCTAGGGGACAATCAGCCCCAGCATTTT. Translating gives CASSIGPLGDNQPQHF. Looking up the rest from reference TRBV19 and TRBJ1-5 gives the full variable domain: DGGITQSPKYLFRKEGQNVTLSCEQNLNHDAMYWYRQDPGQGLRLIYYSQIVNDFQKGDIAEGYSVSREKKESFPLTVTSAQKNPTAFYLCASSIGPLGDNQPQHFGDGTRLSIL.

This rearrangement joins TRBV6-5 to TRBJ1-2, with D perhaps TRBD1 (6 bases). Germline V gene lookup returns CDR1 MNHEY and CDR2 SVGAGI. CDR3 length: 13 residues. V gave up 4 bases and J gave up 8 bases, with 14 bases separating them. Written as DNA, the CDR3 is TGTGCCAGCAGTTTCCAGGGGTTACGAGGCTACACCTTC. Translating gives CASSFQGLRGYTF.

The rearrangement links TRBV4-1 to TRBJ2-7; 7 bases line up with TRBD1. The CDR3 consists of 15 residues. Germline CDR1 and CDR2: MGHRA and YSYEKL. The trim removed 3 bases at V and 3 bases at J, leaving 8 bases unmatched. CDR3 in DNA: TGCGCCAGCAGCCAGGCGACAGGGTTCAGCTACGAGCAGTACTTC. Translation gives CASSQATGFSYEQYF.